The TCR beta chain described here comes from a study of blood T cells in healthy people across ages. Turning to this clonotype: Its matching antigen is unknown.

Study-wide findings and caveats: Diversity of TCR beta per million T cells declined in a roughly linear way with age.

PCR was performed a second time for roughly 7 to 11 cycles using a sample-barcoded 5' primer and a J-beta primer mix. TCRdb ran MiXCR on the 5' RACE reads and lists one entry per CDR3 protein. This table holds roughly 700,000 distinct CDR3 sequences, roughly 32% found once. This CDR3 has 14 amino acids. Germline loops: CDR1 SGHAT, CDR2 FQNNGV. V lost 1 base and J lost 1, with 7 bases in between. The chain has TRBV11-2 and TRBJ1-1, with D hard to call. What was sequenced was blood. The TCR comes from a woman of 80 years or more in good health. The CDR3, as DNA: TGTGCCAGCAGCTTAGGCATATCGAACACTGAAGCTTTCTTT. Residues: CASSLGISNTEAFF. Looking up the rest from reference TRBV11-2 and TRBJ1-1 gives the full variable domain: EAGVAQSPRYKIIEKRQSVAFWCNPISGHATLYWYQQILGQGPKLLIQFQNNGVVDDSQLPKDRFSAERLKGVDSTLKIQPAKLEDSAVYLCASSLGISNTEAFFGQGTRLTVV.